These T cell receptor beta chains were read from a single sample in a study of early T cells in non-severe SARS-CoV-2 infection. In TCRdb, the 5' RACE reads were re-called with MiXCR into one record per CDR3 protein. The sample lists some 57,000 distinct CDR3 sequences, 8% to 9% occurring once. Sequencing input: whole blood. These receptors all stem from an adult who was a healthcare worker with PCR-confirmed SARS-CoV-2 infection or an uninfected control (not recorded which). The CDR3 runs from the conserved cysteine through the conserved F or W. D genes are given only for firm matches. Clone size, where shown, is once, few, many, or a class for clones that have expanded.

clone_size	v_call	j_call	d_call	cdr3_aa	cdr3_nt
-	TRBV7-6	TRBJ1-4	-	CASSRRVEGEKLFF	TGTGCCAGCAGCCGTAGGGTGGAGGGGGAAAAACTGTTTTTT
-	TRBV10-3	TRBJ1-1	TRBD1	CAISGTGMKLIF	TGTGCCATCAGTGGGACAGGGATGAAGCTCATCTTT
many	TRBV29-1	TRBJ2-3	-	CSVESADTQYF	TGCAGCGTTGAAAGTGCAGATACGCAGTATTTT
few	TRBV5-8	TRBJ2-1	-	CASSLELALNEQFF	TGTGCCAGCAGCTTGGAACTAGCATTAAATGAGCAGTTCTTC
few	TRBV7-6	TRBJ1-2	TRBD1	CASSPRTGETFYGYTF	TGTGCCAGCAGCCCTAGGACAGGGGAGACTTTCTATGGCTACACCTTC
many	TRBV3-1	TRBJ1-4	-	CASSQGGRIAEKLFF	TGTGCCAGCAGCCAGGGAGGGAGGATCGCGGAAAAACTGTTTTTT
few	TRBV5-1	TRBJ2-7	-	CASSHSHEQYF	TGCGCCAGCAGCCACAGTCACGAGCAGTACTTC
few	TRBV15	TRBJ2-1	-	CATEMIAGHNEQFF	TGTGCCACCGAGATGATAGCTGGGCACAATGAGCAGTTCTTC
many	TRBV12-3/TRBV12-4	TRBJ1-3	-	CASQADSGNTIYF	TGTGCCAGCCAGGCGGACTCTGGAAACACCATATATTTT
few	TRBV6-5	TRBJ1-2	TRBD1	CASSYGGQKYGYTF	TGTGCCAGCAGTTACGGGGGACAGAAATATGGCTACACCTTC
-	TRBV14	TRBJ2-1	-	CASSPKRQVYNEQFF	TGTGCCAGCAGCCCTAAGAGGCAGGTTTACAATGAGCAGTTCTTC
-	TRBV7-8	TRBJ2-3	TRBD1	CASSIGTAASLVGHTDTQYF	TGTGCCAGCAGCATCGGGACAGCGGCTTCCCTTGTGGGACACACAGATACGCAGTATTTT
-	TRBV19	TRBJ2-2	TRBD2	CASTGGTNTGELFF	TGTGCCAGTACCGGGGGGACGAACACCGGGGAGCTGTTTTTT
few	TRBV7-9	TRBJ2-1	TRBD2	CASSPGTSGRRNNEQFF	TGTGCCAGCAGCCCCGGGACTAGCGGGAGGCGGAACAATGAGCAGTTCTTC
many	TRBV11-2	TRBJ2-2	TRBD1	CASSLVGTGGANTGELFF	TGTGCCAGCAGCTTAGTAGGGACAGGGGGCGCAAACACCGGGGAGCTGTTTTTT
-	TRBV4-1	TRBJ1-2	-	CASSPLGGVYGYTF	TGCGCCAGCAGCCCCCTGGGAGGGGTGTATGGCTACACCTTC
few	TRBV19	TRBJ1-5	-	CASSISGGGSNQPQHF	TGTGCCAGTAGTATAAGTGGAGGGGGTAGCAATCAGCCCCAGCATTTT
many	TRBV12-3/TRBV12-4	TRBJ1-5	-	CASSRDGSNQPQHF	TGTGCCAGCAGCCGGGATGGTAGCAATCAGCCCCAGCATTTT
many	TRBV7-8	TRBJ2-1	TRBD2	CASSQYSGRGGSYNEQFF	TGTGCCAGCAGCCAATATAGCGGGAGGGGGGGTTCCTACAATGAGCAGTTCTTC
many	TRBV28	TRBJ2-7	TRBD1	CASSLSRQGVHEQYF	TGTGCCAGCAGTTTATCTCGGCAGGGGGTTCACGAGCAGTACTTC
-	TRBV28	TRBJ2-1	-	CASSGRLNEQFF	TGTGCCAGCAGCGGCAGGCTTAATGAGCAGTTCTTC
few	TRBV7-9	TRBJ2-1	-	CASSYPTYSAGVNNEQFF	TGTGCCAGCAGCTACCCCACCTACAGCGCAGGGGTGAACAATGAGCAGTTCTTC
-	TRBV29-1	TRBJ2-2	-	CSVKASSGTGELFF	TGCAGCGTTAAGGCCTCCTCGGGCACCGGGGAGCTGTTTTTT
many	TRBV2	TRBJ2-5	-	CASSALTTTGSYQETQYF	TGTGCCAGCAGTGCACTTACCACTACAGGTAGTTACCAAGAGACCCAGTACTTC
-	TRBV11-2	TRBJ2-3	TRBD2	CASSSQTSGRAGTQYF	TGTGCCAGCAGCTCTCAAACTAGCGGGAGGGCCGGTACGCAGTATTTT
-	TRBV3-1	TRBJ1-2	-	CASSLRRGSQYDGYTF	TGTGCCAGCAGCCTCCGACGGGGTTCGCAGTATGATGGCTACACCTTC
-	TRBV11-2	TRBJ2-5	TRBD2	CASRGLAGPYQETQYF	TGTGCCAGCAGGGGACTAGCGGGTCCGTACCAAGAGACCCAGTACTTC
-	TRBV5-1	TRBJ2-7	-	CASSFPDSDSYEQYF	TGCGCCAGCAGCTTCCCGGACAGTGACTCCTACGAGCAGTACTTC
few	TRBV20-1	TRBJ2-1	TRBD1	CSARRDREEINEQFF	TGCAGTGCTCGCCGGGACAGGGAAGAAATTAATGAGCAGTTCTTC
few	TRBV10-3	TRBJ2-5	TRBD1	CAISGHPGTANLYQETQYF	TGTGCCATCAGTGGTCACCCCGGGACAGCGAATCTGTACCAAGAGACCCAGTACTTC
-	TRBV11-2	TRBJ2-7	TRBD2	CASRPQGLAGRQYF	TGTGCCAGCAGGCCCCAGGGACTAGCGGGACGGCAGTACTTC
many	TRBV7-6	TRBJ2-1	-	CASSRGAPYNEQFF	TGTGCCAGCAGCCGAGGAGCACCCTACAATGAGCAGTTCTTC
few	TRBV6-2/TRBV6-3	TRBJ2-7	-	CASSYWPSSYEQYF	TGTGCCAGCAGTTACTGGCCAAGCTCCTACGAGCAGTACTTC
-	TRBV6-1	TRBJ2-7	-	CASNEYEQYF	TGTGCCAGCAATGAATACGAGCAGTACTTC
few	TRBV11-2	TRBJ1-1	TRBD1	CASSPGGRSGQGYLNTEAFF	TGTGCCAGCAGCCCCGGGGGTCGATCGGGACAGGGTTATTTGAACACTGAAGCTTTCTTT